This paragraph covers one TCR beta chain sequence. Its antigen is undetermined. This CDR3 has 15 amino acids. Germline-derived CDR1 and CDR2 are SGHTA and FQGNSA. Trimming took off 5 bases at V and 2 bases at J, with 16 bases between the two ends. The study reverse transcribed the entire isolated RNA, so it sequenced expressed TCRB transcripts. Using immunoSEQ multiplex PCR, the repertoire was profiled, and TCRdb retains in-frame clones only, with some absent. The data show about 650,000 clones, around 12% seen once. The sample originates from a study of beta chain features in type 1 diabetes. Study findings and constraints: When Type 1 diabetes patients were examined, their TCRB CDR3s proved moderately but significantly shorter in all four CD4+ subsets.

The TCR originated in a young man with type 1 diabetes. The sequenced sample was naive CD4+ T cells from blood. The V call is TRBV7-2, the J call TRBJ2-7; D is possibly TRBD2 (7 bases). CDR3 DNA sequence: TGTGCCAGCAGCCGAGGCGCGGGGGCCCCCTACGAGCAGTACTTC. Its protein is CASSRGAGAPYEQYF.